The clone carrying this T cell receptor beta chain was counted between two and nine times. Method: immunoSEQ multiplex PCR; TCRdb's copy keeps in-frame clones and lacks some. The data show 200,000 to 300,000 clones, 81% seen once. This specimen belongs to a study of blood T cell repertoires in COVID-19. The germline V gene has CDR1 MNHEY and CDR2 SVGEGT. The CDR3 runs 16 residues. V was cut by 6 bases and J by 0 bases, with 12 bases left in between. The sequenced material came from peripheral blood. V gene TRBV6-2 or TRBV6-3 combines with J gene TRBJ2-6; D is uncertain. This clonotype was sampled from a woman aged 80 or over with COVID-19, enrolled during active disease. DNA for the CDR3: TGTGCCAGCAGCCTTCTGGGCACCTCTGGGGCCAACGTCCTGACTTTC. It translates to CASSLLGTSGANVLTF.